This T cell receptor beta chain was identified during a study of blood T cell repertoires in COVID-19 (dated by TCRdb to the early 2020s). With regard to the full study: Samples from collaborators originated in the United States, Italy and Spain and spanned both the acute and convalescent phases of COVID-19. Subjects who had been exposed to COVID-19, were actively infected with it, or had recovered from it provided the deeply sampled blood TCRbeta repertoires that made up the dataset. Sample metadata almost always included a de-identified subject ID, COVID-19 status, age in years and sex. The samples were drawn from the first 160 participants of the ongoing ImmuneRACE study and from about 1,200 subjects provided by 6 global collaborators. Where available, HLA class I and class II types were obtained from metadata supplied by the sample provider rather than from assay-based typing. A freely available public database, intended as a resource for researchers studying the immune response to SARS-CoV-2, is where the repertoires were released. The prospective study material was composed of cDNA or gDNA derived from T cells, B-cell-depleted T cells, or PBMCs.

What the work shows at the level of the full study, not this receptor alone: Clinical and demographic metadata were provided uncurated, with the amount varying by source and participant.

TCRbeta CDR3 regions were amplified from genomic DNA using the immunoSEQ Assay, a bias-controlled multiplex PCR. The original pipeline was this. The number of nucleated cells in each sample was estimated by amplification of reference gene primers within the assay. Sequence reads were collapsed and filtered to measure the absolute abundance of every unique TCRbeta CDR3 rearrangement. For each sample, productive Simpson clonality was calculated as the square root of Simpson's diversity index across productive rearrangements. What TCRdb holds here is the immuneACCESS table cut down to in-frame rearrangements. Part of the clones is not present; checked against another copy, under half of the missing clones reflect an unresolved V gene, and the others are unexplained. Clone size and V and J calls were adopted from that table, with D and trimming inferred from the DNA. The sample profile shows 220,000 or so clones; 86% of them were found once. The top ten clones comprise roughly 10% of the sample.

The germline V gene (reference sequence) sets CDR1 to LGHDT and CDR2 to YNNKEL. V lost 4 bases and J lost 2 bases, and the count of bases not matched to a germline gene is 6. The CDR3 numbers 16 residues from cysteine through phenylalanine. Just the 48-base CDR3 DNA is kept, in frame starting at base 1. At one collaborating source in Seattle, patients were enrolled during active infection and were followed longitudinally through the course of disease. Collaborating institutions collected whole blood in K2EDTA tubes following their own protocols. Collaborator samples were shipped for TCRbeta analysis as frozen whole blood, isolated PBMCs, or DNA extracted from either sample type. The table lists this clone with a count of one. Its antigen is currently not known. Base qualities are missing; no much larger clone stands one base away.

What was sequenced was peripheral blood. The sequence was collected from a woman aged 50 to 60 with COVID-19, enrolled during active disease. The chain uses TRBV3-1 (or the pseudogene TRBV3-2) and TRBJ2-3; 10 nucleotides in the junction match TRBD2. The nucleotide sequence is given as TGTGCCAGCAGCCTTAGCGGGGGGCCTAACACAGATACGCAGTATTTT. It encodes CASSLSGGPNTDTQYF.